Sequencing of this T cell receptor (beta chain) was carried out in a study of T cells in Graves' hyperthyroidism and ophthalmopathy. Germline V gene data show CDR1 as MNHEY and CDR2 as SMNVEV (reference sequence). Trimming cost V 0 bases and J 4 bases, with 7 bases left between them. The CDR3 sequence is 14 residues long. There were TCR beta CDR3 regions amplified from RNA transcripts. With the HTBI primer set, the TCR CDR3 went through a first round of RT-PCR. A single record per CDR3 protein comes from TCRdb applying MiXCR to the multiplex PCR reads. Of 530,000 or so distinct CDR3 sequences listed, roughly 15% were seen once; the top ten hold 17%.

The TCR was taken from a woman aged 18-29 years with Graves' ophthalmopathy. Sequencing used blood. J is TRBJ1-5 and V is TRBV27; D is undetermined. The CDR3 spells CASSLSGYNQPQHF. CDR3 in DNA: TGTGCCAGCAGTTTATCAGGGTATAATCAGCCCCAGCATTTT.